The rows below give T cell receptor beta chains drawn from one sample of a study of cytomegalovirus exposure and HLA in healthy donors. Some clones are missing from TCRdb's copy, which holds only in-frame ones; the method was immunoSEQ multiplex PCR. This sample has some 99,000 clones, with 73% found just once. Input material: PBMCs. The receptors were gathered from a man in his forties in good health and CMV-seronegative. Both conserved end residues are part of each CDR3. The order of the fields is clone size, CDR3 length, J gene, V gene, D gene, CDR3 DNA, CDR3 protein. The D gene is left open where the match is weak. Expanded clones get a size class; other rows say once, few or many, or leave the size out.

clone_size: .; cdr3_length: 19; j_call: TRBJ1-1; v_call: TRBV2; d_call: TRBD1; cdr3_nt: TGTGCCAGCAGTTACGATACGCGGACAGGCCAGATGTTGAACACTGAAGCTTTCTTT; cdr3_aa: CASSYDTRTGQMLNTEAFF
clone_size: .; cdr3_length: 15; j_call: TRBJ2-1; v_call: TRBV4-1; d_call: .; cdr3_nt: TGCGCCAGCAGCCAAGCCGTGGGGGGATACAATGAGCAGTTCTTC; cdr3_aa: CASSQAVGGYNEQFF
clone_size: once; cdr3_length: 16; j_call: TRBJ1-4; v_call: TRBV7-9; d_call: TRBD1; cdr3_nt: TGTGCCAGCAGTTTAACAGGGGGCAAAACTAATGAAAAACTGTTTTTT; cdr3_aa: CASSLTGGKTNEKLFF
clone_size: .; cdr3_length: 13; j_call: TRBJ1-5; v_call: TRBV4-3; d_call: .; cdr3_nt: TGCGCCAGCAGCCAAGGGACTGGACAGCCCCAGCATTTT; cdr3_aa: CASSQGTGQPQHF
clone_size: few; cdr3_length: 14; j_call: TRBJ2-7; v_call: TRBV7-2; d_call: TRBD2; cdr3_nt: TGTGCCAGCAGCTTACAACTGGGGGGGGTGGAGCAGTACTTC; cdr3_aa: CASSLQLGGVEQYF
clone_size: .; cdr3_length: 15; j_call: TRBJ2-1; v_call: TRBV7-3; d_call: .; cdr3_nt: TGTGCCAGCAGCTTAGCGGGTGGGCCCTACAATGAGCAGTTCTTC; cdr3_aa: CASSLAGGPYNEQFF
clone_size: .; cdr3_length: 16; j_call: TRBJ2-2; v_call: TRBV7-8; d_call: TRBD1; cdr3_nt: TGTGCCAGCAGCTTAGTTCGAGGGGGGGACAGGGTTCCGCTGTTTTTT; cdr3_aa: CASSLVRGGDRVPLFF
clone_size: .; cdr3_length: 15; j_call: TRBJ2-1; v_call: TRBV7-9; d_call: .; cdr3_nt: TGTGCCAGCAGCTTACGGCTAGCGACCTACAATGAGCAGTTCTTC; cdr3_aa: CASSLRLATYNEQFF
clone_size: .; cdr3_length: 12; j_call: TRBJ2-2; v_call: TRBV6-6; d_call: TRBD2; cdr3_nt: TGTGCCAGCAGTAAACTAGCGGGGGAGCTGTTTTTT; cdr3_aa: CASSKLAGELFF
clone_size: few; cdr3_length: 17; j_call: TRBJ2-7; v_call: TRBV27; d_call: TRBD2; cdr3_nt: TGTGCCAGCAGTCTTCTCAGGAGCGGGGGGGCCTCCTACGAGCAGTACTTC; cdr3_aa: CASSLLRSGGASYEQYF
clone_size: .; cdr3_length: 15; j_call: TRBJ2-7; v_call: TRBV4-3; d_call: .; cdr3_nt: TGCGCCAGCAGCCAAGGTCCAGGCCCTTCGTACGAGCAGTACTTC; cdr3_aa: CASSQGPGPSYEQYF
clone_size: .; cdr3_length: 14; j_call: TRBJ2-3; v_call: TRBV11-2; d_call: .; cdr3_nt: TGTGCCAGCAGCTTATGGGGCCCCACAGATACGCAGTATTTT; cdr3_aa: CASSLWGPTDTQYF
clone_size: .; cdr3_length: 14; j_call: TRBJ2-2; v_call: TRBV4-2; d_call: TRBD2; cdr3_nt: TGTGCCAGCGGGAGGGAACTTCACACCGGGGAGCTGTTTTTT; cdr3_aa: CASGRELHTGELFF
clone_size: .; cdr3_length: 15; j_call: TRBJ2-3; v_call: TRBV29-1; d_call: TRBD2; cdr3_nt: TGCAGCGTTGAACTAGCGGGGGGTTTCACAGATACGCAGTATTTT; cdr3_aa: CSVELAGGFTDTQYF
clone_size: .; cdr3_length: 14; j_call: TRBJ2-7; v_call: TRBV7-9; d_call: TRBD1; cdr3_nt: TGTGCCAGCAGCCTACCCCAGGGGGCCTACGAGCAGTACTTC; cdr3_aa: CASSLPQGAYEQYF
clone_size: .; cdr3_length: 14; j_call: TRBJ2-5; v_call: TRBV6-1; d_call: .; cdr3_nt: TGTGCCAGCAGGAAAAGGTCAGCGGGAGAGACCCAGTACTTC; cdr3_aa: CASRKRSAGETQYF